Only a few counts were recorded for the clone carrying this T cell receptor (beta chain). Its antigen is unknown. V lost 6 bases to trimming and J lost 1 base; unmatched junction nucleotides: 12. Germline CDR1 SSHAT, CDR2 FNYEAQ (reference sequence). The CDR3 has 17 residues. TCRB transcripts that were expressed got sequenced, as all of the isolated RNA had been reverse transcribed. Repertoires were generated with immunoSEQ multiplex PCR, while TCRdb's copy carries only in-frame clones and drops some. The sample has roughly 340,000 clones; approximately 12% are singletons. The sample originates from a study of beta chain features in type 1 diabetes. General study findings and limits: Among all four CD4+ subsets, Type 1 diabetes patients had TCRB CDR3s that were moderately but significantly shorter.

The chain combines TRBV7-7 with TRBJ2-3; TRBD2 agrees at 8 bases. This TCR was recovered from a woman aged 18-35 years with type 1 diabetes. The sequenced sample was naive CD4+ T cells from blood. The CDR3 DNA reads as TGTGCCAGCAGGCCCATACCATCGGGAGGGGGCACAGATACGCAGTATTTT. It yields the protein CASRPIPSGGGTDTQYF. Variable domain in full (rest from reference TRBV7-7 and TRBJ2-3): GAGVSQSPRYKVTKRGQDVTLRCDPISSHATLYWYQQALGQGPEFLTYFNYEAQPDKSGLPSDRFSAERPEGSISTLTIQRTEQRDSAMYRCASRPIPSGGGTDTQYFGPGTRLTVL.